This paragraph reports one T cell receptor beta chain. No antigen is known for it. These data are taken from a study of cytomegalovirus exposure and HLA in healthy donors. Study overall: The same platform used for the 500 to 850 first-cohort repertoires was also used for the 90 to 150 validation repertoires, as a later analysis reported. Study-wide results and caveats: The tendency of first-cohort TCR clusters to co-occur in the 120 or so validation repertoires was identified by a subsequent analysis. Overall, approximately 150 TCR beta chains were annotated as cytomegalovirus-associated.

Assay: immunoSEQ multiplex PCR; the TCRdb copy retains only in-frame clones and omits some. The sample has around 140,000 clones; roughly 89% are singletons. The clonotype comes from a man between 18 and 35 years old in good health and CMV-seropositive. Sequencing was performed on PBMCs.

This CDR3 reads CASSARGAGNTIYF. CDR3 coding DNA: TGTGCCAGCAGCGCCCGGGGGGCTGGAAACACCATATATTTT. The V gene is TRBV11-2, the J gene TRBJ1-3, with D possibly TRBD1 on 5 matching bases. Trimming cost V 5 bases and J 2 bases, with 10 bases left between them. The CDR3 contains 14 residues. Germline V gives CDR1 SGHAT, CDR2 FQNNGV.